Listed below are T cell receptor beta chains from one sample, sequenced in a study of beta chain features in type 1 diabetes. The table came from immunoSEQ multiplex PCR; TCRdb's copy has only in-frame clones and leaves some out. This sample has 250,000 or so clones, with about 63% found just once. The sample comprised naive CD4+ T cells from blood. The source is a man between 25 and 39 years old in good health. The CDR3 runs from the conserved cysteine through the conserved F or W. The order of the fields is clone size, D gene, J gene, V gene, CDR3 DNA, CDR3 protein. A D gene is named only where the DNA matches it firmly. For some rows the clone size is stated as once, few or many, or as a class when expanded; others skip it.

clone_size: few; d_call: .; j_call: TRBJ2-1; v_call: TRBV2; cdr3_nt: TGTGCCAGCAGTGACTACAATGAGCAGTTCTTC; cdr3_aa: CASSDYNEQFF
clone_size: few; d_call: .; j_call: TRBJ1-2; v_call: TRBV29-1; cdr3_nt: TGCAGCGTTGAAGATACACGGGACGGAAGCTCTAACTATGGCTACACCTTC; cdr3_aa: CSVEDTRDGSSNYGYTF
clone_size: .; d_call: .; j_call: TRBJ2-7; v_call: TRBV4-3; cdr3_nt: TGCGCCAGCAGCCAAGAAGTGTGGGACTGGGCGGACGAGCAGTACTTC; cdr3_aa: CASSQEVWDWADEQYF
clone_size: .; d_call: .; j_call: TRBJ1-1; v_call: TRBV20-1; cdr3_nt: TGCGTCGGGACGGATAACACTGAAGCTTTCTTT; cdr3_aa: CVGTDNTEAFF
clone_size: .; d_call: .; j_call: TRBJ2-6; v_call: TRBV23-1; cdr3_nt: TGCGCCAGCAGTCAATTTACAGGCCCGAAAGGGGCCAACGTCCTGACTTTC; cdr3_aa: CASSQFTGPKGANVLTF
clone_size: once; d_call: .; j_call: TRBJ1-6; v_call: TRBV7-8; cdr3_nt: TGTGCCAGCAGCTTAGGGGGCCAACTTTCACCCCTCCACTTT; cdr3_aa: CASSLGGQLSPLHF
clone_size: few; d_call: .; j_call: TRBJ1-1; v_call: TRBV29-1; cdr3_nt: TGCAGCGTTGGTGACACTGAAGCTTTCTTT; cdr3_aa: CSVGDTEAFF
clone_size: .; d_call: .; j_call: TRBJ2-1; v_call: TRBV29-1; cdr3_nt: TGCAGCGTTGAAGGGACTGCCCTGTACAATGAGCAGTTCTTC; cdr3_aa: CSVEGTALYNEQFF
clone_size: .; d_call: .; j_call: TRBJ2-7; v_call: TRBV30; cdr3_nt: TGTGCCTGGAGTGTAGGGTGGGGGTCCTACGAGCAGTACTTC; cdr3_aa: CAWSVGWGSYEQYF
clone_size: .; d_call: .; j_call: TRBJ2-5; v_call: TRBV2; cdr3_nt: TGTGCCAGCAGAAGAATGTCTGGGGAGACCCAGTACTTC; cdr3_aa: CASRRMSGETQYF
clone_size: few; d_call: TRBD2; j_call: TRBJ2-1; v_call: TRBV7-2; cdr3_nt: TGTGCCAGCAGCGCCAGGACTAGCGGGCTCTCCTACAATGAGCAGTTCTTC; cdr3_aa: CASSARTSGLSYNEQFF
clone_size: .; d_call: .; j_call: TRBJ1-2; v_call: TRBV9; cdr3_nt: TGTGCCAGCAGCGTTAGCCCGGGTCCCTATGGCTACACCTTC; cdr3_aa: CASSVSPGPYGYTF
clone_size: .; d_call: TRBD1; j_call: TRBJ1-2; v_call: TRBV30; cdr3_nt: TGTGCCTGGACCCGGGACAGGAGAAACTATGGCTACACCTTC; cdr3_aa: CAWTRDRRNYGYTF
clone_size: .; d_call: TRBD2; j_call: TRBJ2-7; v_call: TRBV28; cdr3_nt: TGTGCCAGCAGTTTGGTAGGCGGGAGCAGAGAGAACGAGCAGTACTTC; cdr3_aa: CASSLVGGSRENEQYF
clone_size: .; d_call: .; j_call: TRBJ2-1; v_call: TRBV30; cdr3_nt: TGTGCCCTTTCAGGGCGATCCTACAATGAGCAGTTCTTC; cdr3_aa: CALSGRSYNEQFF
clone_size: .; d_call: TRBD1; j_call: TRBJ2-7; v_call: TRBV7-9; cdr3_nt: TGTGCCAGCAGCCCTGACAGGGGCGACGAGCAGTACTTC; cdr3_aa: CASSPDRGDEQYF
clone_size: .; d_call: TRBD1; j_call: TRBJ1-1; v_call: TRBV30; cdr3_nt: TGTGCCTGGTCCACAGGGGCCGAGAACACTGAAGCTTTCTTT; cdr3_aa: CAWSTGAENTEAFF
clone_size: .; d_call: TRBD2; j_call: TRBJ2-1; v_call: TRBV30; cdr3_nt: TGTGCCTGGAATCCGGGGGGCAATGAGCAGTTCTTC; cdr3_aa: CAWNPGGNEQFF
clone_size: .; d_call: .; j_call: TRBJ1-4; v_call: TRBV30; cdr3_nt: TGTGCCTGGAGTGTCGGTGGTTTCGGAAAACTGTTTTTT; cdr3_aa: CAWSVGGFGKLFF
clone_size: .; d_call: .; j_call: TRBJ1-1; v_call: TRBV29-1; cdr3_nt: TGCAGCGTCCGGACGGCTACAATGAACACTGAAGCTTTCTTT; cdr3_aa: CSVRTATMNTEAFF
clone_size: once; d_call: .; j_call: TRBJ1-2; v_call: TRBV7-9; cdr3_nt: TGTGCCAGCACGGGACTGGATGTCTACACCTTC; cdr3_aa: CASTGLDVYTF
clone_size: .; d_call: .; j_call: TRBJ2-3; v_call: TRBV30; cdr3_nt: TGTGCCTGGAGTGTAAGGGTAACAGATACGCAGTATTTT; cdr3_aa: CAWSVRVTDTQYF
clone_size: .; d_call: TRBD1; j_call: TRBJ2-7; v_call: TRBV9; cdr3_nt: TGTGCCAGCAGCGGACAGGGATCCTACGAGCAGTACTTC; cdr3_aa: CASSGQGSYEQYF
clone_size: .; d_call: .; j_call: TRBJ2-5; v_call: TRBV18; cdr3_nt: TGTGCCAGCTCACCGATGTACCAAGAGACCCAGTACTTC; cdr3_aa: CASSPMYQETQYF
clone_size: .; d_call: .; j_call: TRBJ2-7; v_call: TRBV10-3; cdr3_nt: TGTGCCATCAGTGAGTCGGGGACCGAGCAGTACTTC; cdr3_aa: CAISESGTEQYF
clone_size: few; d_call: TRBD1; j_call: TRBJ2-1; v_call: TRBV28; cdr3_nt: TGTGCCAGCACTCCCACAGGGGGAGGGCAGTTCTTC; cdr3_aa: CASTPTGGGQFF
clone_size: .; d_call: .; j_call: TRBJ2-6; v_call: TRBV7-6; cdr3_nt: TGTGCCAGCAGCTTATTAGGGATCGGCTCTGGGGCCAACGTCCTGACTTTC; cdr3_aa: CASSLLGIGSGANVLTF
clone_size: few; d_call: TRBD1; j_call: TRBJ1-2; v_call: TRBV30; cdr3_nt: TGTGCCTGGAAGACAGGGACATCTGGCTACACCTTC; cdr3_aa: CAWKTGTSGYTF
clone_size: .; d_call: .; j_call: TRBJ2-5; v_call: TRBV9; cdr3_nt: TGTGCCAGCAGCCCCCAGGGTAGGGAAGAGACCCAGTACTTC; cdr3_aa: CASSPQGREETQYF
clone_size: .; d_call: .; j_call: TRBJ2-6; v_call: TRBV19; cdr3_nt: TGTGCCAGTAGTATGCCTGGGGCCAACGTCCTGACTTTC; cdr3_aa: CASSMPGANVLTF
clone_size: .; d_call: .; j_call: TRBJ2-5; v_call: TRBV7-9; cdr3_nt: TGTGCCAGCAGCCGGACTGCCGAGGGGACCCAGTACTTC; cdr3_aa: CASSRTAEGTQYF
clone_size: .; d_call: TRBD2; j_call: TRBJ2-2; v_call: TRBV28; cdr3_nt: TGTGCCAGCAAGTTTAGCGGGACGAACACCGGGGAGCTGTTTTTT; cdr3_aa: CASKFSGTNTGELFF
clone_size: few; d_call: TRBD2; j_call: TRBJ2-1; v_call: TRBV30; cdr3_nt: TGTGCCTGGATTCGACTAGCGGAGGCGGGTGAGCAGTTCTTC; cdr3_aa: CAWIRLAEAGEQFF
clone_size: .; d_call: .; j_call: TRBJ2-1; v_call: TRBV30; cdr3_nt: TGTGCCTGGAGCGCGGGTGCCTACAATGAGCAGTTCTTC; cdr3_aa: CAWSAGAYNEQFF
clone_size: once; d_call: TRBD1; j_call: TRBJ2-7; v_call: TRBV27; cdr3_nt: TGTGCCAGCACCCGGGACAGCCGATCCTACGAGCAGTACTTC; cdr3_aa: CASTRDSRSYEQYF
clone_size: .; d_call: .; j_call: TRBJ1-5; v_call: TRBV11-2; cdr3_nt: TGTGCCAGCAGCCTGGGGGGGCAGGGTAGTCAGCCCCAGCATTTT; cdr3_aa: CASSLGGQGSQPQHF
clone_size: few; d_call: TRBD2; j_call: TRBJ2-1; v_call: TRBV6-6; cdr3_nt: TGTGCCAGCAGTCGAGCGGGGGGTCACTCCTACAATGAGCAGTTCTTC; cdr3_aa: CASSRAGGHSYNEQFF
clone_size: .; d_call: TRBD1; j_call: TRBJ2-5; v_call: TRBV30; cdr3_nt: TGTGCCTGGAGTCATAGGACAGGGTGGCAAGAGACCCAGTACTTC; cdr3_aa: CAWSHRTGWQETQYF
clone_size: .; d_call: TRBD2; j_call: TRBJ2-7; v_call: TRBV30; cdr3_nt: TGTGCCTCTAGCGGGGAGGGCGAGCAGTACTTC; cdr3_aa: CASSGEGEQYF
clone_size: .; d_call: TRBD1; j_call: TRBJ1-2; v_call: TRBV28; cdr3_nt: TGTGCCACCCTGACAGGGCCTTATGGCTACACCTTC; cdr3_aa: CATLTGPYGYTF